The 15 T cell receptor beta chains given below trace back to one sample, sequenced in a study of early T cells in non-severe SARS-CoV-2 infection. TCRdb reprocessed the 5' RACE reads via MiXCR and lists one record per CDR3 protein. The sample records 30,000 to 40,000 distinct CDR3 sequences, under 7% being singletons. The sample was whole blood, taken at baseline. The receptor source for this set is an adult who was a healthcare worker with PCR-confirmed SARS-CoV-2 infection or an uninfected control (not recorded which).

The table lists this clonotype with many counts. The chain couples TRBV18 to TRBJ2-5; 7 bases fit TRBD1. This CDR3 region has 14 residues. Germline loops: CDR1 KGHSH, CDR2 LQKENI. V was pared by 3 bases and J by 2 bases, with 3 bases of the junction left unmatched. CDR3 protein: CASSPGQIQETQYF. DNA of the CDR3: TGTGCCAGCTCACCGGGACAGATTCAAGAGACCCAGTACTTC.

V and J are TRBV3-1 and TRBJ2-4; possibly TRBD1 for D (5 bases). V lost 0 bases and J 3 bases, leaving 9 bases between the germline ends. There are 15 residues in the CDR3. Per the germline V gene, CDR1 is LGHDT and CDR2 is YNNKEL (reference sequence). DNA of the CDR3: TGTGCCAGCAGCCAAGAATCAGGGCTCAAAAACATTCAGTACTTC. As protein: CASSQESGLKNIQYF.

Ten or more counts support this clonotype. This chain links TRBV6-5 with TRBJ2-7; 9 positions match TRBD2. The CDR3 sequence is 15 residues long. With 5 bases clipped from V and 3 bases from J, the junction kept 8 bases outside the gene matches. Germline CDR1 MNHEY, CDR2 SVGAGI. CDR3 amino acids: CASSEHPSGNYEQYF. The CDR3 DNA is TGTGCCAGCAGTGAACATCCTAGCGGGAACTACGAGCAGTACTTC.

This clonotype was observed a few times. The chain has TRBV14 and TRBJ1-6, with D unresolved. CDR1 and CDR2 (germline): SGHDN, FVKESK. The CDR3 is 15 residues long. The V end was cut by 4 bases, the J end by 10 bases, with 17 bases between. The CDR3 DNA reads as TGTGCCAGCAGCCTCCTGGACTCAACGGAATCACCCCTCCACTTT. It specifies CASSLLDSTESPLHF.

This clonotype was counted ten times or more. This CDR3 is CATRVGTEAFF. CDR3 coding DNA: TGTGCCACCCGAGTTGGGACTGAAGCTTTCTTT. This chain links TRBV6-6 with TRBJ1-1; no clear D gene. The CDR3 consists of 11 residues. The ends were cut back, 10 bases at V and 5 bases at J, with 11 bases in the middle. Per the germline V gene, CDR1 is MNHNY and CDR2 is SVGAGI (reference sequence).

The chain couples TRBV29-1 to TRBJ1-1; D not certain. The V gene's germline CDR1 is SQVTM and CDR2 ANQGSEA. V dropped 5 bases and J dropped 3 bases, with 13 bases sitting between them. The CDR3 runs 13 residues. The CDR3 is CSVSSQADTEAFF. CDR3 DNA: TGCAGCGTTTCGTCCCAGGCGGACACTGAAGCTTTCTTT.

This clonotype has at least ten counts. The chain combines TRBV5-4 with TRBJ2-7, with 10 nucleotides matching TRBD1. Germline assignment: CDR1 SGHNT and CDR2 YYREEE (reference sequence). Unmatched junction bases numbered 7, after V lost 4 bases and J lost 6 bases. The CDR3 is 14 amino acids. The CDR3 loop is CASSTRQGAGEQYF. In DNA, the CDR3 is TGTGCCAGCAGCACGAGACAGGGGGCGGGCGAGCAGTACTTC. Drawing the rest from reference TRBV5-4 and TRBJ2-7, the complete variable domain is ETGVTQSPTHLIKTRGQQVTLRCSSQSGHNTVSWYQQALGQGPQFIFQYYREEENGRGNFPPRFSGLQFPNYSSELNVNALELDDSALYLCASSTRQGAGEQYFGPGTRLTVT.

In its sample, this clonotype ranks as medium-sized. The J gene is TRBJ1-1, the V gene TRBV11-2, with D unresolved. Looked up from germline, CDR1 is SGHAT and CDR2 is FQNNGV. Trimming took off 1 base at V and 11 bases at J, with 17 bases between the two ends. This CDR3 comprises 14 residues. DNA of the CDR3: TGTGCCAGCAGCTTAGCAGGTCTGGGGAGAGGGGCTTTCTTT. This translates into CASSLAGLGRGAFF.

There are a few counts of this clonotype. The chain employs TRBV14 and TRBJ1-2; tentatively, D is TRBD1 (6 bases). There are 13 residues in the CDR3. Per germline, CDR1 SGHDN and CDR2 FVKESK. The V and J ends lost 5 bases and 4 bases respectively, with 11 bases between them. The CDR3 is CASSSGVSYGYTF. CDR3 bases: TGTGCCAGCAGCTCAGGGGTCAGCTATGGCTACACCTTC.

This clonotype was seen many times. The genes are TRBV6-6 and TRBJ1-6; D is unresolved. Trimming cost V 0 bases and J 4 bases, with 13 bases left between them. The CDR3 is 17 amino acids. Germline CDR1 reads MNHNY; CDR2 reads SVGAGI (reference sequence). The CDR3 protein is CASSYSHRASYNSPLHF. CDR3 DNA sequence: TGTGCCAGCAGTTACTCCCACCGGGCCTCATATAATTCACCCCTCCACTTT.

This clonotype was picked up many times. The V call is TRBV7-2, the J call TRBJ2-2; D not resolved. Per the germline V gene, CDR1 is SGHTA and CDR2 is FQGNSA. The V and J ends lost 1 base and 0 bases respectively, with 6 bases between them. CDR3 length equals 15 residues. CDR3 amino acids: CASSLDYANTGELFF. In nucleotides, the CDR3 is TGTGCCAGCAGCTTAGACTACGCGAACACCGGGGAGCTGTTTTTT.

This chain joins TRBV28 and TRBJ1-6; TRBD1 matches 9 bases. Germline V gives CDR1 MDHEN, CDR2 SYDVKM. This CDR3 region has 15 residues. The junction had 6 bases not matched to a gene; V was cut back by 6 bases and J by 6 bases. The CDR3 nucleotides are TGTGCCAGCAGGAAACAGGGGGCCCCTAATTCACCCCTCCACTTT. Encoded protein: CASRKQGAPNSPLHF.

In regard to this clonotype: Given a much more abundant clone one base away, this may be a read error. This chain connects TRBV7-8 to TRBJ2-7; D call uncertain. The CDR3 consists of 15 residues. Trimming cost V 8 bases and J 2 bases, with 19 bases left between them. Germline loops: CDR1 SGHVS, CDR2 FQNEAQ. The CDR3 DNA reads as TGTGCCAGCGGTCTGTTTGCAGGCACTACCTACGAGCAGTACTTC. It encodes CASGLFAGTTYEQYF. Based on the CDR3 plus reference TRBV7-8 and TRBJ2-7, the full variable domain is GAGVSQSPRYKVAKRGQDVALRCDPISGHVSLFWYQQALGQGPEFLTYFQNEAQLDKSGLPSDRFFAERPEGSVSTLKIQRTQQEDSAVYLCASGLFAGTTYEQYFGPGTRLTVT.

The table lists this clonotype with many counts. The chain carries TRBV20-1 and TRBJ1-1; maybe TRBD1 (5 bases). The CDR3 covers 13 residues. Per the germline V gene, CDR1 is DFQATT and CDR2 is SNEGSKA (reference sequence). Trimming took off 4 bases at V and 4 bases at J, with 13 bases between the two ends. CDR3 region: CSAKSGFATEAFF. DNA for the CDR3: TGCAGTGCTAAATCAGGGTTCGCCACTGAAGCTTTCTTT.

This clonotype came up many times. The chain has TRBV4-1 and TRBJ2-5, with D tentatively TRBD1 or TRBD2 (5 bases each). CDR3 size: 16 residues. Trimming cost V 1 base and J 4 bases, with 16 bases left between them. Germline V lookup: CDR1 MGHRA, CDR2 YSYEKL. CDR3 sequence: CASSQGFGASVETQYF. CDR3 nucleotide sequence: TGCGCCAGCAGCCAAGGATTCGGGGCATCGGTAGAGACCCAGTACTTC.